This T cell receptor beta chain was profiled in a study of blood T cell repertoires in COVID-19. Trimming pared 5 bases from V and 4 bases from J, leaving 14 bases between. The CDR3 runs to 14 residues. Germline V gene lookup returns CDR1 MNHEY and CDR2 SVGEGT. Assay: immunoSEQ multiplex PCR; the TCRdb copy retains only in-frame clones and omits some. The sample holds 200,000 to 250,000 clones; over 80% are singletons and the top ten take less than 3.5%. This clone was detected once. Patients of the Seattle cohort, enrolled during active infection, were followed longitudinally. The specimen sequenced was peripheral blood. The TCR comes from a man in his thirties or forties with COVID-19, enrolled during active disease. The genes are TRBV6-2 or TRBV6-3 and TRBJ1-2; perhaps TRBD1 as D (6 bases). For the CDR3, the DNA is TGTGCCAGCAGTATGGGGGCCCGGGCCTATGGCTACACCTTC. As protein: CASSMGARAYGYTF.